These T cell receptor beta chains were read from a single sample in a study of cytomegalovirus exposure and HLA in healthy donors. The assay was immunoSEQ multiplex PCR, and TCRdb's table has in-frame clones only and misses some. Of approximately 100,000 clones in the sample, 87% were seen once. The sequencing sample was made of PBMCs. Receptor source: a woman in her twenties or thirties in good health and CMV-seronegative. CDR3s include the opening cysteine and the closing phenylalanine or tryptophan. The D gene is left open where the match is weak. Clone size is stated in some rows and not others, as once, few, many or a class when expanded.

v_gene	j_gene	d_gene	abundance	CDR3nt	CDR3aa
TRBV4-1	TRBJ1-2	TRBD1	NA	TGCGCCAGCAGCCTACACCCGGGACAGGGGGCCGGTGGCTACACCTTC	CASSLHPGQGAGGYTF
TRBV27	TRBJ2-5	TRBD2	NA	TGTGCCAGCAGGGCGGGGGGGGAGACCCAGTACTTC	CASRAGGETQYF
TRBV7-2	TRBJ2-7	TRBD1	few	TGTGCCAGCAGCACAGGGACAGCTCCCTACGAGCAGTACTTC	CASSTGTAPYEQYF
TRBV5-1	TRBJ2-7	TRBD1	NA	TGCGCCAGCAGCTACTTCGGGACAGCCTACGAGCAGTACTTC	CASSYFGTAYEQYF
TRBV11-2	TRBJ1-1	TRBD1	NA	TGTGCCAGCAGCAAGGGACAGGGAGGAAGCACTGAAGCTTTCTTT	CASSKGQGGSTEAFF
TRBV4-3	TRBJ2-5	NA	NA	TGCGCCAGCAGCCAAGATCGGTTTGAGACCCAGTACTTC	CASSQDRFETQYF
TRBV5-1	TRBJ1-2	NA	NA	TGCGCCAGCAGCTTGGCCGCGGTCCCCTACGGCTACACCTTC	CASSLAAVPYGYTF
TRBV7-9	TRBJ2-5	TRBD1	NA	TGTGCCAGCAGCCCCCGGGGGACAGGAGGCCTACAAGAGACCCAGTACTTC	CASSPRGTGGLQETQYF
TRBV28	TRBJ1-1	NA	NA	TGTGCCAGCACTAGTAAGGTATTAGCTTTCTTT	CASTSKVLAFF
TRBV28	TRBJ2-7	TRBD2	NA	TGTGCCAGCAGACTAGCGGGACTCGGGTCCTACGAGCAGTACTTC	CASRLAGLGSYEQYF
TRBV9	TRBJ2-7	NA	NA	TGTGCCAGCAGCGTACTGGGAAGTAGCGGCGAGCAGTACTTC	CASSVLGSSGEQYF
TRBV6-5	TRBJ2-7	NA	NA	TGTGCCAGCAGTAACCGGGGAGCGCCTTCTGAGCAGTACTTC	CASSNRGAPSEQYF
TRBV5-1	TRBJ2-5	TRBD2	few	TGCGCCAGCAGCTCCGGACTAGCGGGAGCGGCGAGTCGAGAGACCCAGTACTTC	CASSSGLAGAASRETQYF
TRBV5-6	TRBJ1-1	NA	once	TGTGCCAGCAGCTTGTTTCTACTATCCACTGAAGCTTTCTTT	CASSLFLLSTEAFF
TRBV25-1	TRBJ1-2	NA	NA	TGTGCCAGCAGTGGGGCGCCCTATGGCTACACCTTC	CASSGAPYGYTF
TRBV6-1	TRBJ1-2	NA	NA	TGTGCCAGCAGTGAAGTGGGCGGGGGCTACACCTTC	CASSEVGGGYTF
TRBV10-3	TRBJ1-2	TRBD1	NA	TGTGCCATCAGTGAGTCGACAGGGCATGGCTACACCTTC	CAISESTGHGYTF
TRBV29-1	TRBJ1-2	NA	NA	TGCAGCGTTGTGGGAGGAGCCGCTAACTATGGCTACACCTTC	CSVVGGAANYGYTF
TRBV5-1	TRBJ2-3	TRBD1	few	TGCGCCAGCCGATACCGGGACAGGGGGACAGATACGCAGTATTTT	CASRYRDRGTDTQYF
TRBV5-1	TRBJ1-1	TRBD1	NA	TGCGCCAGCAGCGTTCGACAGGGTGGCACTGAAGCTTTCTTT	CASSVRQGGTEAFF
TRBV4-1	TRBJ1-1	NA	NA	TGCGCCAGCAGCCTCCCATACGGGGTTACTGAAGCTTTCTTT	CASSLPYGVTEAFF
TRBV7-8	TRBJ1-1	NA	once	TGTGCCAGCGGTGGGAGGCAGGTGGCTTTCTTT	CASGGRQVAFF
TRBV10-3	TRBJ2-2	NA	NA	TGTGCCATCACCAGAGGTAGCGGAGCGAACACCGGGGAGCTGTTTTTT	CAITRGSGANTGELFF
TRBV19	TRBJ1-2	TRBD1	NA	TGTGCCAGTAGTATTGGGGACAGGGGGCACGGCTACACCTTC	CASSIGDRGHGYTF
TRBV28	TRBJ2-5	NA	NA	TGTGCCAGCAGTCTTGAGGGCGTGGGTATAGAGACCCAGTACTTC	CASSLEGVGIETQYF
TRBV7-3	TRBJ2-1	NA	NA	TGTGCCAGCAGCAACTCACCCAGAGGAGTAAATGAGCAGTTCTTC	CASSNSPRGVNEQFF
TRBV6-6	TRBJ1-3	NA	NA	TGTGCCAGCAGTTACTCTCAGGTCCACTCTGGAAACACCATATATTTT	CASSYSQVHSGNTIYF
TRBV6-6	TRBJ1-4	NA	NA	TGTGCCAGCAGTTATCGGACGAGGGAACTGTTTTTT	CASSYRTRELFF
TRBV19	TRBJ2-5	TRBD2	NA	TGTGCCAGTAGTGGTTGGGCGGGAGAAGAGACCCAGTACTTC	CASSGWAGEETQYF
TRBV18	TRBJ1-2	NA	few	TGTGCCAGCTCACCAATCTACGAGATGAGCGGCTACACCTTC	CASSPIYEMSGYTF
TRBV5-8	TRBJ1-2	NA	NA	TGTGCCACCACCCCCGGGGAGGGCTACACCTTC	CATTPGEGYTF
TRBV27	TRBJ2-1	NA	NA	TGTGCCAGCAGCCCTTCCTCCCCGGGCGGGTTTTACCCCCGCGGTGAGCAGTTCTTC	CASSPSSPGGFYPRGEQFF
TRBV27	TRBJ1-2	TRBD1	NA	TGTGCCAGCTCCCCCAACAGGGGGGATGGCTACACCTTC	CASSPNRGDGYTF
TRBV27	TRBJ1-1	NA	NA	TGTGCCAGCAGTTTCATTGGGGACACTCGATGGGCTTTCTTT	CASSFIGDTRWAFF
TRBV6-1	TRBJ1-1	TRBD1	NA	TGTGCCAGCAGTCCCCTGACAGGGGGGAACACTGAAGCTTTCTTT	CASSPLTGGNTEAFF
TRBV5-6	TRBJ1-1	TRBD1	NA	TGTGCCAGCAGCTCAAAAGGACAGGGCGACACTGAAGCTTTCTTT	CASSSKGQGDTEAFF
TRBV5-6	TRBJ2-5	TRBD2	once	TGTGCCAGCAGCAGCGGGGGCCCCCTTAGGATCGGAGAGACCCAGTACTTC	CASSSGGPLRIGETQYF